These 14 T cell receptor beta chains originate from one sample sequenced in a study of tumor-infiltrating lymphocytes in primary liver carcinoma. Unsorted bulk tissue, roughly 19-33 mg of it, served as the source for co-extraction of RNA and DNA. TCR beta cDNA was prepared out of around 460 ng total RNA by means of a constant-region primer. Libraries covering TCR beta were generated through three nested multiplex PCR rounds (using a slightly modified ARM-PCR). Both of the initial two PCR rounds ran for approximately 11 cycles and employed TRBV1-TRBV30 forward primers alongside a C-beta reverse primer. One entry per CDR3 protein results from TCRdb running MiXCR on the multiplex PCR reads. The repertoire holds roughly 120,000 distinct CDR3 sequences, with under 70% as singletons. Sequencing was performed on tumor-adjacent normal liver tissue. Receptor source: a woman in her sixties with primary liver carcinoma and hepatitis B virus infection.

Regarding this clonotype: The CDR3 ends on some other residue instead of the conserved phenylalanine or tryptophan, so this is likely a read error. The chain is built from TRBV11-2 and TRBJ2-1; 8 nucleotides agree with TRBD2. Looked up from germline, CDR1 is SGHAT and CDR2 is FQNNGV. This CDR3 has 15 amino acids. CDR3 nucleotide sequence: TGTGCCCGCAGCACCCCGGCACTAGCGGAATTAAAGCAGTTCCTC. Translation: CARSTPALAELKQFL.

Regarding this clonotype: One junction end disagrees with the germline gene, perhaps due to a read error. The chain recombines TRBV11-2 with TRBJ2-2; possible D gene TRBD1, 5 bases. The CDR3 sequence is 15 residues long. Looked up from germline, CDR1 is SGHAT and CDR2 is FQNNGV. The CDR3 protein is CASSPVRANAGELFF. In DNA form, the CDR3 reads TGTGCCAGCAGCCCCGTCAGGGCGAACGCCGGGGAGCTGTTTTTT. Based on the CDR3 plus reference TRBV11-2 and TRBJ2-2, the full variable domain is EAGVAQSPRYKIIEKRQSVAFWCNPISGHATLYWYQQILGQGPKLLIQFQNNGVVDDSQLPKDRFSAERLKGVDSTLKIQPAKLEDSAVYLCASSPVRANAGELFFGEGSRLTVL.

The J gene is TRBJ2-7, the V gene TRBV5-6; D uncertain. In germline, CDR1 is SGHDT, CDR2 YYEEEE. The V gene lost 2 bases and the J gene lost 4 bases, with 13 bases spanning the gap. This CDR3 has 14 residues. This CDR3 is CASSFDCVNYEQYF. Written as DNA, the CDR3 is TGTGCCAGCAGCTTCGACTGTGTAAATTACGAGCAGTACTTC.

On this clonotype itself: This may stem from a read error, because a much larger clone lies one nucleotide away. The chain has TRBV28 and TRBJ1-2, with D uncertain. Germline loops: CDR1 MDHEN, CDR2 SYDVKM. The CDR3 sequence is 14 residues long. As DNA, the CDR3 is TGTGTCAGCAGTTTAGTAAGCCCGGGGAATGGCTACACCTTC. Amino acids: CVSSLVSPGNGYTF.

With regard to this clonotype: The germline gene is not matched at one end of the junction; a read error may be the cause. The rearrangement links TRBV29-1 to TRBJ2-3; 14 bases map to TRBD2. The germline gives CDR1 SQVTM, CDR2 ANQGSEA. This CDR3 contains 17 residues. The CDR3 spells CSGRGLAGEGSTDTRYF. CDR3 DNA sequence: TGCAGCGGCCGGGGACTAGCGGGAGAAGGGAGCACAGATACGCGGTATTTT.

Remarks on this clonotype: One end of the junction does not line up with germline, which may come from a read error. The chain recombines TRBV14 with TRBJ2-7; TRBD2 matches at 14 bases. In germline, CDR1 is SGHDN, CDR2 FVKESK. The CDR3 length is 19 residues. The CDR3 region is CASSHLIGLAGGFSYEQYF. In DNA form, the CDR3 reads TGTGCTAGCAGCCACCTGATAGGACTAGCGGGAGGATTCTCCTACGAGCAGTACTTC.

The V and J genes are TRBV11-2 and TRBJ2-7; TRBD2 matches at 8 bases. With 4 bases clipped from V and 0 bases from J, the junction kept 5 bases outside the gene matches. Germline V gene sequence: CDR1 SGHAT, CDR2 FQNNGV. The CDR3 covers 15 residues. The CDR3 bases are TGTGCCAGCAGCTACGGCGGGAGGACCTCCTACGAGCAGTACTTC. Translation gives CASSYGGRTSYEQYF.

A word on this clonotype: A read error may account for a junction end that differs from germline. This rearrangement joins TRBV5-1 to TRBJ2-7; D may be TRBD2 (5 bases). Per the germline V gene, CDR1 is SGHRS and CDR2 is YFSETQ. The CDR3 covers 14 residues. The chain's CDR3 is CAGSKTGIPYEQYF. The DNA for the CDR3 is TGCGCCGGCAGCAAAACCGGGATCCCCTACGAGCAGTACTTC. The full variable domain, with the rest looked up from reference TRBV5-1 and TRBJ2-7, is KAGVTQTPRYLIKTRGQQVTLSCSPISGHRSVSWYQQTPGQGLQFLFEYFSETQRNKGNFPGRFSGRQFSNSRSEMNVSTLELGDSALYLCAGSKTGIPYEQYFGPGTRLTVT.

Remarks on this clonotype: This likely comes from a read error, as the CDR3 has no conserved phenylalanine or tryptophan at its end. The CDR3 here is CASSLTGSRNEQYY. The CDR3 nucleotides read TGTGCCAGCAGCTTAACAGGGTCGAGGAACGAGCAGTACTAC. The chain recombines TRBV7-9 with TRBJ2-7, with D possibly TRBD1 on 6 matching bases. Trimming removed 2 bases at V and 5 bases at J, with 13 bases between. Germline CDR1 reads SEHNR; CDR2 reads FQNEAQ (reference sequence). CDR3 size: 14 residues.

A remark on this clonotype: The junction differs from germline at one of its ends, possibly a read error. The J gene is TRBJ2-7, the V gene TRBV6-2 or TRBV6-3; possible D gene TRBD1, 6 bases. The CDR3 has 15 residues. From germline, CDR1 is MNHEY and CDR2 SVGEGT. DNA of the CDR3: TGTCCCAGCAGTACCGGACAGCCCGGCCCCTACGAGCAGTACTTC. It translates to CPSSTGQPGPYEQYF.

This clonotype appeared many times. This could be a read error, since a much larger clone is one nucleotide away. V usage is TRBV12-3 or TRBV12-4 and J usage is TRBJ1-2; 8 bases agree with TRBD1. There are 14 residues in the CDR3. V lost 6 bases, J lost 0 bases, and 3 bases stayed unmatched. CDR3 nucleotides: TGTGCCAGCAGGGACAGGGTTACTAACTATGGCTACACCTTC. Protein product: CASRDRVTNYGYTF.

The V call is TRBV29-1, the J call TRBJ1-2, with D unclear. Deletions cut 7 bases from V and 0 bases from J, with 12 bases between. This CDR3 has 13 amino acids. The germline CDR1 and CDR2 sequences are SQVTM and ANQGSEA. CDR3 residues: CSAPPAANYGYTF. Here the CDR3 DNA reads TGCAGCGCCCCCCCGGCCGCTAACTATGGCTACACCTTC.

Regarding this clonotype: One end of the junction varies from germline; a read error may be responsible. CDR3 protein: CANSVWGTSYEQYF. CDR3 DNA sequence: TGTGCCAACAGCGTTTGGGGGACCTCCTACGAGCAATACTTC. The chain employs TRBV11-1 and TRBJ2-7; D may be TRBD1 or TRBD2 (5 bases each). Germline-derived CDR1 and CDR2 are SGHAT and FQDESV (reference sequence). The CDR3 is made up of 14 amino acids.

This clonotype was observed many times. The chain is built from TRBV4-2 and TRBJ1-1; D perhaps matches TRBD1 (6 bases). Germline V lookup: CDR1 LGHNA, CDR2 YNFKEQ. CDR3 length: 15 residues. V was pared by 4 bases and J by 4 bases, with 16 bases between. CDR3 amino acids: CASSPGGGRSTEAFF. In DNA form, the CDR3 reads TGTGCCAGCAGCCCTGGAGGGGGGCGGTCCACTGAAGCTTTCTTT.